This T cell receptor beta chain was identified during a study of T cell responses to AZD1222 COVID-19 vaccine. Whole-study results and caveats: The donors showed a predominance of white British ancestry and of females, with possible underestimation of clonal diversity.

The CDR3 covers 12 residues. The germline V gene encodes CDR1 SGHRS and CDR2 YFSETQ. The V segment lost 2 bases and the J segment 8 bases; nucleotides outside the gene matches: 2. With respect to this clone: The antigen remains undetermined.

Sequencing used immunoSEQ multiplex PCR; TCRdb keeps in-frame clones, though not all of them. Of over 150,000 clones listed, 70% to 90% are singletons. This sequence originates from an adult who received the AZD1222 COVID-19 vaccine. The source material was peripheral blood, sampled 28 days after the second AZD1222 dose. The chain recombines TRBV5-1 with TRBJ2-3; 7 nucleotides align to TRBD2. CDR3 DNA sequence: TGCGCCAGCAGCTTCTTAGCGGGTACGCAGTATTTT. Amino acids: CASSFLAGTQYF.